This T cell receptor (beta chain) was retrieved from a study of blood T cell repertoires in COVID-19. In the study overall: The analysed material was cDNA or gDNA that came from T cells, B-cell-depleted T cells, or PBMCs.

Seattle patient enrollment occurred during active infection, with longitudinal follow-up thereafter. Only in-frame clones appear in the TCRdb table, and some are missing; sequencing was by immunoSEQ multiplex PCR. The repertoire holds 130,000 to 150,000 clones, with roughly 77% as singletons. Sequencing was done on a sample of peripheral blood. The receptor was derived from an older woman with COVID-19, enrolled during active disease.

The CDR3 region is CASSLSINQPQHF. The DNA of the CDR3 is TGTGCCAGCAGCTTAAGCATAAATCAGCCCCAGCATTTT. The chain joins TRBV7-8 to TRBJ1-5; D gene uncertain. The V end was cut by 2 bases, the J end by 4 bases, with 6 bases between. CDR3 size: 13 residues. CDR1 and CDR2 from the germline V gene are SGHVS and FQNEAQ.